This T cell receptor beta chain was observed in a study of PD-1 blockade in classical Hodgkin lymphoma. This CDR3 has 14 residues. CDR1 SEHNR and CDR2 FQNEAQ come from the germline V gene (reference sequence). V was trimmed by 2 bases and J by 4 bases, leaving 10 bases between them. Produced via immunoSEQ multiplex PCR; TCRdb's table is partial and in-frame only. The sample consists of some 93,000 clones, 78% of them appearing once. Time point indicated: cycle 4 day 1 (C4D1), after 6 weeks of nivolumab. With no exception, relapse followed autologous stem cell transplantation in all patients, and brentuximab vedotin exposure varied.

The sequence was obtained from a human donor with classical Hodgkin lymphoma. Here the sequenced sample was peripheral blood mononuclear cells (PBMCs), taken before the fourth cycle of nivolumab. V and J are TRBV7-9 and TRBJ2-3; D call uncertain. This CDR3 reads CASSLSAPPDTQYF. The CDR3 DNA is TGTGCCAGCAGCTTATCTGCGCCTCCAGATACGCAGTATTTT.